These 15 T cell receptor beta chains share one sample of origin, sequenced in a study of T-cell memory formation after mild COVID-19 (dated by TCRdb to the early 2020s). To prepare the library, 5' RACE was applied. Sequenced on an Illumina NovaSeq 6000. In-frame beta chains were kept once TCRdb had trimmed the public reads at Q25 with fastp and called clones with MiXCR. Rows with a matching CDR3 protein are joined into one entry that keeps the most common DNA and genes. The sample contains about 270,000 distinct CDR3 sequences, about a sixth of them found a single time. The ten top clones hold approximately 23% of the sample. The sequenced sample consisted of PBMCs or a T cell subset sorted from them (not recorded which). Receptors originate from a man between 18 and 29 years old who had mild COVID-19 (a few samples of this study predate the infection). The sample titles of this study are shuffled in the database, so cell type and time point are left out; the donor was told from shared clones.

This clonotype is termed medium-sized. The genes are TRBV7-2 and TRBJ2-3; 8 positions agree with TRBD2. The J segment lost 1 base and the V segment lost 5 bases, leaving 5 bases of the junction unmatched. Germline V lookup: CDR1 SGHTA, CDR2 FQGNSA. The CDR3 runs 15 residues. CDR3 in amino acids: CASSVGLARTDTQYF. In DNA form, the CDR3 reads TGTGCCAGCAGCGTTGGACTAGCCCGCACAGATACGCAGTATTTT.

The chain carries TRBV20-1 and TRBJ1-2; 7 bases align to TRBD1. CDR1 and CDR2 (germline): DFQATT, SNEGSKA (reference sequence). This CDR3 region has 15 residues. V shed 6 bases, J shed 0 bases, and the junction held 10 bases outside the gene matches. The CDR3 loop reads CSARYRGSANYGYTF. CDR3 nucleotides: TGCAGTGCCAGATACAGGGGATCGGCTAACTATGGCTACACCTTC.

This clonotype was counted a few times. The V and J genes are TRBV7-2 and TRBJ2-3, with 9 bases that match TRBD2. The CDR3 runs to 16 residues. V lost 4 bases, J lost 0 bases, and 5 bases stayed unmatched. Germline V gene lookup returns CDR1 SGHTA and CDR2 FQGNSA. Here the CDR3 reads CASSWRLAVSTDTQYF. The CDR3 nucleotides are TGTGCCAGCAGCTGGAGACTAGCGGTTAGCACAGATACGCAGTATTTT.

There are a few counts of this clonotype. The chain employs TRBV11-2 and TRBJ2-5; 12 nucleotides line up with TRBD2. Trimming at V came to 7 bases and at J to 2 bases, leaving 11 bases not matched to a gene. Germline loops: CDR1 SGHAT, CDR2 FQNNGV. This CDR3 comprises 17 residues. This chain's CDR3 is CASTLGWTSGAQETQYF. DNA of the CDR3: TGTGCCAGCACCCTAGGTTGGACTAGCGGGGCACAAGAGACCCAGTACTTC.

With respect to this clonotype: One end of the junction is discordant with germline, which a read error may explain. The chain employs TRBV20-1 and TRBJ2-7; TRBD1 or TRBD2 may be the D gene (5 bases each). Germline V gene sequence: CDR1 DFQATT, CDR2 SNEGSKA (reference sequence). The CDR3 is 14 residues long. The CDR3 DNA sequence: TGCAGTGCCAGAGGGGAGAGTTTTCCCTACGAGCAGTACTTC. Translating it yields CSARGESFPYEQYF.

V is TRBV11-3 and J is TRBJ2-3, with D uncertain. CDR3 length equals 15 residues. V was trimmed by 5 bases and J by 0 bases, leaving 12 bases between them. Germline CDR1 is SGHNT and CDR2 is YENEEA. CDR3 in amino acids: CASSPVQTSTDTQYF. The CDR3 DNA reads as TGTGCCAGCAGCCCTGTACAGACGAGCACAGATACGCAGTATTTT.

The chain has TRBV5-4 and TRBJ1-4; D might be TRBD1 (5 bases). Per germline, CDR1 SGHNT and CDR2 YYREEE (reference sequence). Trimming took off 3 bases at V and 7 bases at J, with 13 bases between the two ends. The CDR3 totals 14 residues. The CDR3 protein is CASSSGPSGEKLFF. CDR3 bases: TGTGCCAGCAGCTCGGGACCCAGCGGTGAAAAACTGTTTTTT.

V usage is TRBV6-2 or TRBV6-3 and J usage is TRBJ2-7, with D perhaps being TRBD1 or TRBD2 (5 bases each). The CDR3 loop spans 14 amino acids. V dropped 5 bases and J dropped 6 bases, with 17 bases sitting between them. The germline gives CDR1 MNHEY, CDR2 SVGEGT. The CDR3 region is CASSHRPRGSEQYV. The CDR3 DNA sequence: TGTGCCAGCAGTCACAGGCCCAGAGGGAGCGAGCAGTACGTC.

The rearrangement joins TRBV2 to TRBJ2-7; a possible D gene is TRBD2 (6 bases). Germline V gene data show CDR1 as SNHLY and CDR2 as FYNNEI. The CDR3 runs to 11 residues. V lost 6 bases and J 12 bases, leaving 15 bases between the germline ends. The CDR3 loop reads CASSGDSRVYV. Here the CDR3 DNA reads TGTGCCAGCAGCGGGGACTCCCGGGTGTACGTC.

V is TRBV30 and J is TRBJ1-1; no firm D call. The CDR3 covers 12 residues. The germline V gene encodes CDR1 GTSNPN and CDR2 SVGIG (reference sequence). Trimming removed 7 bases from V and 5 bases from J, with 14 bases in between. In DNA, the CDR3 is TGTGCCTACCTACCCCCGGTGACTGAAGCTTTCTTT. This translates into CAYLPPVTEAFF.

This rearrangement joins TRBV7-8 to TRBJ2-7; perhaps D is TRBD1 or TRBD2 (6 bases each). From germline, CDR1 is SGHVS and CDR2 FQNEAQ. With 1 base removed from V and 3 bases from J, the gap between germline ends came to 10 bases. This CDR3 comprises 14 residues. CDR3 amino acids: CASSLGGADYEQYF. The CDR3 nucleotides are TGTGCCAGCAGCTTAGGGGGGGCCGACTACGAGCAGTACTTC. The full variable domain, in which reference TRBV7-8 and TRBJ2-7 provide the parts outside the CDR3, is GAGVSQSPRYKVAKRGQDVALRCDPISGHVSLFWYQQALGQGPEFLTYFQNEAQLDKSGLPSDRFFAERPEGSVSTLKIQRTQQEDSAVYLCASSLGGADYEQYFGPGTRLTVT.

This clonotype was seen only a few times. The V call is TRBV12-3 or TRBV12-4, the J call TRBJ1-5, with D perhaps TRBD1 (5 bases). The CDR3 covers 14 residues. V was trimmed by 7 bases and J by 3 bases, leaving 13 bases between them. CDR3 nucleotide sequence: TGTGCCAGCACTGACCGGGGGAACAATCAGCCCCAGCATTTT. Its translation: CASTDRGNNQPQHF.

This clonotype was recorded a few times. J is TRBJ1-2 and V is TRBV12-3 or TRBV12-4, with 10 bases that match TRBD1. CDR3 length: 13 amino acids. V lost 5 bases to trimming and J lost 13 bases; unmatched junction nucleotides: 10. The CDR3 sequence is CASSPGTGVLGTF. In DNA, the CDR3 is TGTGCCAGCAGTCCCGGGACAGGGGTTCTGGGCACCTTC.

This clonotype has only a few counts. The chain links TRBV7-9 to TRBJ1-5; the D gene is possibly TRBD1 (5 bases). This CDR3 is built from 13 residues. Germline loops: CDR1 SEHNR, CDR2 FQNEAQ (reference sequence). With 6 bases removed from V and 4 bases from J, the gap between germline ends came to 10 bases. CDR3 bases: TGTGCCAGCAGTCCACAGGAAAATCAGCCCCAGCATTTT. It is translated as CASSPQENQPQHF. The full variable domain, its missing parts supplied by reference TRBV7-9 and TRBJ1-5, is DTGVSQNPRHKITKRGQNVTFRCDPISEHNRLYWYRQTLGQGPEFLTYFQNEAQLEKSRLLSDRFSAERPKGSFSTLEIQRTEQGDSAMYLCASSPQENQPQHFGDGTRLSIL.

A few counts support this clonotype. The V call is TRBV20-1, the J call TRBJ1-1; 7 bases are shared with TRBD1. Looked up from germline, CDR1 is DFQATT and CDR2 is SNEGSKA (reference sequence). The V gene end was trimmed by 4 bases and the J gene end by 8 bases; junction bases not matched to a gene: 10. This CDR3 comprises 13 residues. CDR3: CSATRQGDQEAFF. DNA for the CDR3: TGCAGTGCTACAAGACAGGGCGACCAAGAAGCTTTCTTT.